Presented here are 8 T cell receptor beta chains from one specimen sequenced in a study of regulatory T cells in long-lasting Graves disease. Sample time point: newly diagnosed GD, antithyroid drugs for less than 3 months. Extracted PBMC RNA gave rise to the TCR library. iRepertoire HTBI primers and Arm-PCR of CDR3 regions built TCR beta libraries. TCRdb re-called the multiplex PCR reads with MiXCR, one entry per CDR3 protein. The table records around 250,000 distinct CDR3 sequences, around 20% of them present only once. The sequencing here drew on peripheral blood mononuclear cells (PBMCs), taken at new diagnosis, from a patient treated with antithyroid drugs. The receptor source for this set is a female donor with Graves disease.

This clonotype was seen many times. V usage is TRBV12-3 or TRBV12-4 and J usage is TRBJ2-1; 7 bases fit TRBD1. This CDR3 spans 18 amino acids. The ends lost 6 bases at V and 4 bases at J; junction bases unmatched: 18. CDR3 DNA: TGTGCCAGCAGCTCGGACCGAGGACAGGTTCGGAGATACAATGAGCAGTTCTTC. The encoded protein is CASSSDRGQVRRYNEQFF.

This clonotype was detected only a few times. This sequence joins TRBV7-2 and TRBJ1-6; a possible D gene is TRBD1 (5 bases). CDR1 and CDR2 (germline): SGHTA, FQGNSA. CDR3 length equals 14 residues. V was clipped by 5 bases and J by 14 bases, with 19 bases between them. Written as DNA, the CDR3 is TGTGCCAGCAGCCCCGACCGGGACCCAGTCACCCTCCACTTT. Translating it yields CASSPDRDPVTLHF.

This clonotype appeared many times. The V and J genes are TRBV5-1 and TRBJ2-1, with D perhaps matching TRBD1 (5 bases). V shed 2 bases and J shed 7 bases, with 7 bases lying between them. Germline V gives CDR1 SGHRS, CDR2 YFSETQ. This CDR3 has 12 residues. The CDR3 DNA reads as TGCGCCAGCAGCTTACAGGATAATGAGCAGTTCTTC. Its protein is CASSLQDNEQFF.

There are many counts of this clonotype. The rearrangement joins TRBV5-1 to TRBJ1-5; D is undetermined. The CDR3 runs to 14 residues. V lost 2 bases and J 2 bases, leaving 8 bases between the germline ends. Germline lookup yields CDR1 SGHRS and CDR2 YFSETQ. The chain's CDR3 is CASSFLGRNQPQHF. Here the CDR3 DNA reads TGCGCCAGCAGCTTTTTGGGCCGCAATCAGCCCCAGCATTTT.

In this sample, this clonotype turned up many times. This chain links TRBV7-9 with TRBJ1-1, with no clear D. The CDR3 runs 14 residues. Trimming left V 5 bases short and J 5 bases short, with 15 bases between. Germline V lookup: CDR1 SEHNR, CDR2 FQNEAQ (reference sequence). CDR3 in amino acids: CASSQTLIGTEAFF. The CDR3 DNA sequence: TGTGCCAGCAGCCAAACATTGATCGGGACTGAAGCTTTCTTT.

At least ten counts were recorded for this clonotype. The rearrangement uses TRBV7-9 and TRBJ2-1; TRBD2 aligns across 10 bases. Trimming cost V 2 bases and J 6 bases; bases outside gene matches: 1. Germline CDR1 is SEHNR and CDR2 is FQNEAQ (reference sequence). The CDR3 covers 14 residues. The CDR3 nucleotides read TGTGCCAGCAGCTTAATAGCGGGGGGCAATGAGCAGTTCTTC. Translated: CASSLIAGGNEQFF.

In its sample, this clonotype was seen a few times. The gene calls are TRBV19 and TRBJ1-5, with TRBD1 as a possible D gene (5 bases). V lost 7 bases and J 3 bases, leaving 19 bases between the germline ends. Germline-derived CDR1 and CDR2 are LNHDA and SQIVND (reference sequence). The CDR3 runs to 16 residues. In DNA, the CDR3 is TGTGCCAGTACCATGATGGGCAGGGAAATCAATCAGCCCCAGCATTTT. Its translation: CASTMMGREINQPQHF.

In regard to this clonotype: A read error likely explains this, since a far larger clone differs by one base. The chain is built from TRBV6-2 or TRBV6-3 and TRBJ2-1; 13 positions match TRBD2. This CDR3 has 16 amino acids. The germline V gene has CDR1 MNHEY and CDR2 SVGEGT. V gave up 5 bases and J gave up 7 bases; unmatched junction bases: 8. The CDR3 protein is CASSTSGTSGANEQFF. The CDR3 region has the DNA TGTGCCAGCAGTACTTCCGGGACTAGCGGGGCAAATGAGCAGTTCTTC.